Presented here are 21 T cell receptor beta chains from one specimen sequenced in a study of neurological immune-mediated disorders. Time point defined: longitudinal time-point 2. TCRdb re-derived calls from the 5' RACE reads in MiXCR, one entry per CDR3 protein. This table has tens of thousands of distinct CDR3 sequences, 5% to 6.5% appearing once. Input material: PBMCs. All receptors come from a woman aged 55-69 years with multiple sclerosis.

This clonotype showed up many times. The CDR3 DNA sequence: TGTGCCAGCACCTACATGAACACTGAAGCTTTCTTT. Translating it yields CASTYMNTEAFF. The chain combines TRBV5-6 with TRBJ1-1; no definite D call. This CDR3 region has 12 residues. V gave up 6 bases and J gave up 0 bases, with 6 bases separating them. Germline loops: CDR1 SGHDT, CDR2 YYEEEE. The variable domain in full, completed from reference TRBV5-6 and TRBJ1-1, reads DAGVTQSPTHLIKTRGQQVTLRCSPKSGHDTVSWYQQALGQGPQFIFQYYEEEERQRGNFPDRFSGHQFPNYSSELNVNALLLGDSALYLCASTYMNTEAFFGQGTRLTVV.

This clonotype was observed at least ten times. This chain joins TRBV7-6 and TRBJ2-1; D unclear. The CDR3 runs to 14 residues. The ends were cut back, 3 bases at V and 8 bases at J, with 14 bases in the middle. CDR1 and CDR2 (germline): SGHVS, FNYEAQ. The CDR3 is CASSFRAGWDEQFF. The CDR3 nucleotides read TGTGCCAGCAGCTTTCGGGCAGGTTGGGATGAGCAGTTCTTC.

The rearrangement uses TRBV7-8 and TRBJ2-1, with D possibly being TRBD2 (5 bases). The CDR3 loop spans 16 amino acids. The germline V gene has CDR1 SGHVS and CDR2 FQNEAQ. The germline V and J ends were trimmed by 5 bases and 4 bases, with 18 bases remaining between them. The CDR3 loop is CASSPSRSGLYNEQFF. The DNA of the CDR3 is TGTGCCAGCAGCCCAAGTCGGTCGGGGTTATACAATGAGCAGTTCTTC.

This clonotype was counted a few times. The chain couples TRBV18 to TRBJ1-6; D not certain. CDR1 is KGHSH, CDR2 LQKENI, per germline. The V and J ends lost 3 bases and 7 bases respectively, with 7 bases between them. This CDR3 is 13 amino acids long. The CDR3 coding sequence is TGTGCCAGCTCACCGGAGGCGAATTCACCCCTCCACTTT. It translates to CASSPEANSPLHF.

This clonotype occurred many times. The chain uses TRBV5-1 and TRBJ1-6; tentative D call: TRBD1 (5 bases). V was trimmed by 0 bases and J by 7 bases, leaving 14 bases between them. The CDR3 consists of 16 residues. CDR1 is SGHRS, CDR2 YFSETQ, per germline. The CDR3 loop reads CASSLDGGSGNSPLHF. As DNA, the CDR3 is TGCGCCAGCAGCTTGGACGGGGGTTCGGGAAATTCACCCCTCCACTTT. The variable domain in full, completed from reference TRBV5-1 and TRBJ1-6, reads KAGVTQTPRYLIKTRGQQVTLSCSPISGHRSVSWYQQTPGQGLQFLFEYFSETQRNKGNFPGRFSGRQFSNSRSEMNVSTLELGDSALYLCASSLDGGSGNSPLHFGNGTRLTVT.

Remarks on this clonotype: At one of its ends the junction is not consistent with the germline gene, which may arise from a read error. The chain has TRBV15 and TRBJ2-2; 7 nucleotides align to TRBD1. This CDR3 contains 16 residues. The germline V gene encodes CDR1 LNHNV and CDR2 YYDKDF (reference sequence). The CDR3 nucleotides are TGTGCCACCAGCAGTTGGGACAGATCGAACACCGGGGAGCTGCTTTTT. This gives the protein CATSSWDRSNTGELLF.

Many counts were recorded for this clonotype. The chain couples TRBV12-3 or TRBV12-4 to TRBJ1-5; 11 bases match TRBD1. Trimming cost V 3 bases and J 2 bases; bases outside gene matches: 9. The CDR3 has 18 residues. CDR3 sequence reads: CASSLDRGPGLGNQPQHF. As DNA, the CDR3 is TGTGCCAGCAGTTTGGACAGGGGGCCCGGGTTGGGCAATCAGCCCCAGCATTTT.

This clonotype showed up many times. The chain employs TRBV29-1 and TRBJ2-1; tentative D call: TRBD1 (5 bases). The CDR3 runs 12 residues. Trimming removed 7 bases at V and 9 bases at J, with 16 bases between. From germline, CDR1 is SQVTM and CDR2 ANQGSEA. The CDR3 spells CSGWGQYGEQFF. CDR3 DNA: TGCAGCGGCTGGGGCCAATACGGTGAGCAGTTCTTC.

This clonotype was seen ten or more times. The V call is TRBV20-1, the J call TRBJ2-7, with 9 bases lining up with TRBD2. The CDR3 is 14 amino acids. Germline assignment: CDR1 DFQATT and CDR2 SNEGSKA (reference sequence). J gave up 2 bases and V 5 bases, and 7 bases lay outside the gene matches. The CDR3 nucleotides are TGCAGTGCTGGCAGCGGGGGGCTTACCTACGAGCAGTACTTC. This translates into CSAGSGGLTYEQYF.

The chain recombines TRBV5-5 with TRBJ1-4; weak D call: TRBD1 (6 bases). V lost 6 bases, J lost 5 bases, and 14 bases lay in between. Germline V gene lookup returns CDR1 SGHKS and CDR2 YYEKEE (reference sequence). The CDR3 runs 14 residues. The DNA for the CDR3 is TGTGCCAGCAATTCGGACAGAATAAATGAAAAACTGTTTTTT. It encodes CASNSDRINEKLFF.

The table lists this clonotype with many counts. CDR3 in amino acids: CASSLLGEGDTQYF. Written as DNA, the CDR3 is TGCGCCAGCAGCTTGTTGGGTGAGGGAGATACGCAGTATTTT. The chain couples TRBV5-1 to TRBJ2-3; the D gene is possibly TRBD2 (5 bases). Trimming cost V 1 base and J 5 bases, with 11 bases left between them. Germline loops: CDR1 SGHRS, CDR2 YFSETQ. This CDR3 region has 14 residues.

This clonotype was seen at least ten times. This sequence joins TRBV3-1 and TRBJ2-5; tentatively, D is TRBD1 (6 bases). V gave up 1 base and J gave up 7 bases, with 13 bases separating them. This CDR3 contains 14 residues. Germline V gene data show CDR1 as LGHDT and CDR2 as YNNKEL (reference sequence). The CDR3 is CASSQVRGMTTQYF. Written as DNA, the CDR3 is TGTGCCAGCAGCCAAGTTAGGGGGATGACGACCCAGTACTTC.

This clonotype has ten or more counts. This chain joins TRBV27 and TRBJ2-7; 7 bases agree with TRBD1. J lost 4 bases, V lost 3 bases, and 15 bases had no gene match. This CDR3 is 17 amino acids long. Germline CDR1 reads MNHEY; CDR2 reads SMNVEV (reference sequence). In nucleotides, the CDR3 is TGTGCCAGCAGTTTCCAGACAGGGAGAGCGTCTATTTACGAGCAGTACTTC. This gives the protein CASSFQTGRASIYEQYF.

Ten or more counts support this clonotype. The chain carries TRBV5-6 and TRBJ2-3, with D perhaps assigned TRBD1 or TRBD2 (6 bases each). CDR3 length: 16 amino acids. Germline assignment: CDR1 SGHDT and CDR2 YYEEEE. Deletions cut 4 bases from V and 0 bases from J, with 15 bases between. The CDR3 is CASSIYRGPSTDTQYF. CDR3 DNA: TGTGCCAGCAGCATATATCGGGGGCCTAGCACAGATACGCAGTATTTT.

This clonotype has at least ten counts. The gene calls are TRBV18 and TRBJ2-7; the D call may be TRBD1 or TRBD2 (6 bases each). The V gene lost 6 bases and the J gene lost 5 bases, with 17 bases spanning the gap. Germline values: CDR1 KGHSH, CDR2 LQKENI. CDR3 length equals 14 residues. CDR3 nucleotide sequence: TGTGCCAGCTCCAAATCGGGGGCAGGGAACGAGCAGTACTTC. Its protein is CASSKSGAGNEQYF. Full variable domain (rest looked up from reference TRBV18 and TRBJ2-7): NAGVMQNPRHLVRRRGQEARLRCSPMKGHSHVYWYRQLPEEGLKFMVYLQKENIIDESGMPKERFSAEFPKEGPSILRIQQVVRGDSAAYFCASSKSGAGNEQYFGPGTRLTVT.

There are many counts of this clonotype. The rearrangement joins TRBV7-6 to TRBJ1-1; D call uncertain. The length of the CDR3 is 16 residues. V gave up 3 bases and J gave up 0 bases, with 14 bases separating them. Germline-derived CDR1 and CDR2 are SGHVS and FNYEAQ. The CDR3 sequence is CASSFRATALNTEAFF. CDR3 coding DNA: TGTGCCAGCAGCTTTCGAGCCACAGCATTGAACACTGAAGCTTTCTTT.

The sample holds many counts of this clonotype. The CDR3 sequence is CASSLRGMTEAFF. DNA of the CDR3: TGTGCCAGCAGTTTAAGGGGGATGACTGAAGCTTTCTTT. The rearrangement joins TRBV12-3 or TRBV12-4 to TRBJ1-1, with D possibly being TRBD1 (6 bases). Trimming cost V 2 bases and J 5 bases, with 9 bases left between them. The CDR3 is made up of 13 amino acids.

This clonotype was recorded at least ten times. The rearrangement uses TRBV5-1 and TRBJ1-2; the D is unclear. Per germline, CDR1 SGHRS and CDR2 YFSETQ. This CDR3 spans 13 amino acids. The germline V and J ends were trimmed by 4 bases and 3 bases, with 10 bases remaining between them. CDR3 residues: CASSTHVDYGYTF. For the CDR3, the DNA is TGCGCCAGCAGCACACACGTAGACTATGGCTACACCTTC.

This clonotype was found many times. This chain links TRBV7-2 with TRBJ1-1; 11 bases line up with TRBD1. Unmatched junction bases numbered 7, after V lost 4 bases and J lost 3 bases. Germline V CDR1 and CDR2: SGHTA, FQGNSA. There are 16 residues in the CDR3. CDR3 sequence: CASSSGQGVVYTEAFF. The CDR3 DNA follows: TGTGCCAGCAGCTCGGGACAGGGGGTCGTCTACACTGAAGCTTTCTTT.

This clonotype came up many times. The chain uses TRBV20-1 and TRBJ2-7; weak D call: TRBD2 (6 bases). The V end was cut by 6 bases, the J end by 5 bases, with 14 bases between. This CDR3 is built from 12 residues. Per the germline V gene, CDR1 is DFQATT and CDR2 is SNEGSKA (reference sequence). CDR3 nucleotide sequence: TGCAGTGCGGCGGGACCTCGGGACGAGCAGTACTTC. Protein product: CSAAGPRDEQYF.

The chain links TRBV7-9 to TRBJ2-7, with D hard to call. The CDR3 has 11 amino acids. The V gene's germline CDR1 is SEHNR and CDR2 FQNEAQ (reference sequence). With 5 bases removed from V and 3 bases from J, the gap between germline ends came to 5 bases. The CDR3 region is CASSLFYEQYF. For the CDR3, the DNA is TGTGCCAGCAGCCTTTTCTACGAGCAGTACTTC. Together with reference TRBV7-9 and TRBJ2-7, the CDR3 gives the full variable domain: DTGVSQNPRHKITKRGQNVTFRCDPISEHNRLYWYRQTLGQGPEFLTYFQNEAQLEKSRLLSDRFSAERPKGSFSTLEIQRTEQGDSAMYLCASSLFYEQYFGPGTRLTVT.